Below are 18 T cell receptor beta chains sequenced from a single sample in a study of regulatory T cells in long-lasting Graves disease. Construction of TCR beta libraries relied on iRepertoire HTBI primers and on Arm-PCR targeting CDR3 regions. TCRdb reprocessed the multiplex PCR reads via MiXCR and lists one record per CDR3 protein. The sample includes about 400,000 distinct CDR3 sequences, around 21% of them seen just once. Indicated time point: persistent/refractory GD, antithyroid drugs over 5 years with positive TRAb. From PBMCs, RNA was extracted and then used to make the TCR library. Sequencing was performed on peripheral blood mononuclear cells (PBMCs), taken when the disease was refractory, from a patient treated with antithyroid drugs. The receptors were sampled from a female donor with Graves disease.

This clonotype has only a few counts. The V call is TRBV12-3 or TRBV12-4, the J call TRBJ1-4; possible D gene TRBD1, 5 bases. With 6 bases removed from V and 3 bases from J, the gap between germline ends came to 11 bases. The CDR3 covers 14 residues. For the CDR3, the DNA is TGTGCCAGCAGAGAATGGGGACCTAATGAAAAACTGTTTTTT. Protein: CASREWGPNEKLFF.

The sample holds many counts of this clonotype. The CDR3 bases are TGTGCCAGCACCGACCCCCGGGCCAAAAGCTCCTACGAGCAGTACTTC. It translates to CASTDPRAKSSYEQYF. The V call is TRBV2, the J call TRBJ2-7; no clear D gene. The ends were cut back, 7 bases at V and 0 bases at J, with 19 bases in the middle. Germline V gives CDR1 SNHLY, CDR2 FYNNEI. This CDR3 contains 16 residues.

This clonotype was counted only a few times. V and J are TRBV20-1 and TRBJ2-2, with a tentative D call TRBD1 (6 bases). Germline V gene data show CDR1 as DFQATT and CDR2 as SNEGSKA (reference sequence). The CDR3 is made up of 15 amino acids. The V end lost 6 bases, the J end lost 4 bases, and 18 bases lay between the germline ends. The CDR3 DNA is TGCAGTGCCAAACAGGGTGGATCCGGCACCGGGGAGCTGTTTTTT. Protein product: CSAKQGGSGTGELFF.

The chain links TRBV5-1 to TRBJ2-5, with D uncertain. This CDR3 contains 14 residues. V was cut by 0 bases and J by 3 bases, with 9 bases left in between. Germline V gives CDR1 SGHRS, CDR2 YFSETQ. The DNA of the CDR3 is TGCGCCAGCAGCTTGGAGGGAATAGAAGAGACCCAGTACTTC. Translation gives CASSLEGIEETQYF.

This clonotype has only a few counts. The chain combines TRBV10-3 with TRBJ2-2; TRBD2 agrees at 8 bases. Unmatched junction bases numbered 12, after V lost 8 bases and J lost 4 bases. This CDR3 comprises 16 residues. Germline V lookup: CDR1 ENHRY, CDR2 SYGVKD. The CDR3 DNA is TGTGCCATCGACACCGGGGGGGGCGCGGTCACCGGGGAGCTGTTTTTT. This encodes CAIDTGGGAVTGELFF.

This clonotype has at least ten counts. The V call is TRBV11-1, the J call TRBJ2-5; TRBD2 aligns across 8 bases. Germline V CDR1 and CDR2: SGHAT, FQDESV (reference sequence). The CDR3 has 16 residues. V was pared by 5 bases and J by 1 base, with 9 bases of the junction left unmatched. The CDR3 is CASSRQRERGQETQYF. The CDR3 nucleotides read TGTGCCAGCAGCCGACAGCGGGAGAGGGGCCAAGAGACCCAGTACTTC.

This clonotype was found many times. This rearrangement joins TRBV28 to TRBJ2-7; possibly TRBD2 for D (5 bases). Per the germline V gene, CDR1 is MDHEN and CDR2 is SYDVKM. The CDR3 sequence is 16 residues long. Trimming removed 7 bases at V and 2 bases at J, with 21 bases between. As DNA, the CDR3 is TGTGCCAGCACTCTCTTTCGTACTAGTACCGCCTACGAGCAGTACTTC. Protein sequence: CASTLFRTSTAYEQYF.

This clonotype showed up many times. The chain combines TRBV9 with TRBJ2-5; perhaps TRBD2 as D (5 bases). The V gene lost 1 base and the J gene lost 2 bases, with 9 bases spanning the gap. The CDR3 runs 14 residues. CDR1 is SGDLS and CDR2 is YYNGEE in the germline V gene. For the CDR3, the DNA is TGTGCCAGCAGCGTATTTGGCGGGCAAGAGACCCAGTACTTC. This sequence encodes CASSVFGGQETQYF.

This clonotype appeared many times. CDR3 residues: CASRKGGPNTEAFF. The CDR3 DNA follows: TGTGCCAGCAGGAAGGGAGGTCCGAACACTGAAGCTTTCTTT. This sequence joins TRBV6-1 and TRBJ1-1; D uncertain. Trimming cost V 6 bases and J 1 base, with 12 bases left between them. CDR1 is MNHNS and CDR2 is SASEGT in the germline V gene. The CDR3 spans 14 residues.

This chain links TRBV4-1 with TRBJ1-5; TRBD1 is a possible D gene (6 bases). Trimming shortened V by 1 base and J by 4 bases, and 11 bases separated the two germline ends. Germline-derived CDR1 and CDR2 are MGHRA and YSYEKL. The CDR3 spans 15 residues. The CDR3 bases are TGCGCCAGCAGCCAAGTTCCGGACAGTAATCAGCCCCAGCATTTT. Protein product: CASSQVPDSNQPQHF.

In this sample, this clonotype turned up many times. This sequence joins TRBV6-1 and TRBJ2-7; 7 positions match TRBD1. V shed 7 bases and J 4 bases; nucleotides not matched to a gene: 13. Per the germline V gene, CDR1 is MNHNS and CDR2 is SASEGT. The CDR3 consists of 15 residues. CDR3 coding DNA: TGTGCCAGCACTCCTTTACGGGACAGTCCTTACGAGCAGTACTTC. This codes for CASTPLRDSPYEQYF.

A note on this clonotype: A read error is possible here, since a much larger clone lies one base away. V gene TRBV2 combines with J gene TRBJ1-2; D is unresolved. The CDR3 is 13 residues long. Germline CDR1 SNHLY, CDR2 FYNNEI. This CDR3 is CASGELPDYGYTF. DNA for the CDR3: TGTGCCAGCGGTGAACTCCCCGACTATGGCTACACCTTC.

This chain joins TRBV28 and TRBJ1-2, with 9 bases fitting TRBD1. CDR1 and CDR2 (germline): MDHEN, SYDVKM. There are 15 residues in the CDR3. Trimming at V came to 5 bases and at J to 6 bases, leaving 10 bases not matched to a gene. CDR3 DNA sequence: TGTGCCAGCAGTATAACAGGGGGCGCGATCAATGGCTACACCTTC. Amino acids: CASSITGGAINGYTF.

There are a few counts of this clonotype. The V call is TRBV6-2 or TRBV6-3, the J call TRBJ1-1; D not resolved. V gave up 3 bases and J gave up 7 bases, with 9 bases separating them. This CDR3 is 12 amino acids long. Germline CDR1 is MNHEY and CDR2 is SVGEGT. The CDR3 sequence: CASSYKNYEAFF. The CDR3 DNA sequence: TGTGCCAGCAGTTATAAGAACTATGAAGCTTTCTTT.

This clonotype was picked up many times. V and J are TRBV15 and TRBJ2-5; D call uncertain. CDR3 length: 12 residues. The germline V and J ends were trimmed by 7 bases and 5 bases, with 11 bases remaining between them. The germline gives CDR1 LNHNV, CDR2 YYDKDF (reference sequence). The CDR3 reads CATKGHAETQYF. The CDR3, as DNA: TGTGCCACCAAAGGCCACGCGGAGACCCAGTACTTC.

The chain uses TRBV20-1 and TRBJ2-7; weak D call: TRBD1 (5 bases). Germline CDR1 is DFQATT and CDR2 is SNEGSKA (reference sequence). The CDR3 is 14 amino acids. The germline V and J ends were trimmed by 1 base and 3 bases, with 13 bases remaining between them. The CDR3 DNA reads as TGCAGTGCTAGAGCGTCGACAGTGAACTACGAGCAGTACTTC. Its protein product is CSARASTVNYEQYF.

This clonotype showed up just a few times. The chain recombines TRBV11-2 with TRBJ2-7, with 9 bases that match TRBD1. The CDR3 totals 18 residues. V trimming: 5 bases; J trimming: 0 bases; junction bases outside the gene matches: 14. The V gene's germline CDR1 is SGHAT and CDR2 FQNNGV. CDR3 protein: CASSPWGSRDRVSYEQYF. The DNA for the CDR3 is TGTGCCAGCAGCCCTTGGGGAAGTCGGGACAGGGTCTCCTACGAGCAGTACTTC. Full variable domain (remainder filled in from reference TRBV11-2 and TRBJ2-7): EAGVAQSPRYKIIEKRQSVAFWCNPISGHATLYWYQQILGQGPKLLIQFQNNGVVDDSQLPKDRFSAERLKGVDSTLKIQPAKLEDSAVYLCASSPWGSRDRVSYEQYFGPGTRLTVT.

In regard to this clonotype: A much larger clone differs from this one at a single base, so this may be a read error. This chain joins TRBV7-9 and TRBJ1-1, with D unclear. Germline V gene data show CDR1 as SEHNR and CDR2 as FQNEAQ (reference sequence). The V and J ends lost 1 base and 3 bases respectively, with 6 bases between them. The CDR3 runs 13 residues. CDR3 DNA: TGTGCCAGCAGCTTAGACGGGGACACTGAAGCTTTCTTT. It translates to CASSLDGDTEAFF. Supplemented by reference TRBV7-9 and TRBJ1-1, the full variable domain reads DTGVSQNPRHKITKRGQNVTFRCDPISEHNRLYWYRQTLGQGPEFLTYFQNEAQLEKSRLLSDRFSAERPKGSFSTLEIQRTEQGDSAMYLCASSLDGDTEAFFGQGTRLTVV.